A single sample is the source of the 21 T cell receptor beta chains below, sequenced in a study of control samples from healthy donors and cancer patients. The method was immunoSEQ multiplex PCR; TCRdb's version includes in-frame clones alone and lacks a portion of them. The table has roughly 47,000 clones, around 87% seen once. What was sequenced was PBMCs. Receptor source: a woman aged 60-75 years with lung cancer.

V is TRBV12-3 or TRBV12-4 and J is TRBJ1-1, with a tentative D call TRBD1 (6 bases). V dropped 1 base and J dropped 10 bases, with 13 bases sitting between them. This CDR3 is built from 13 residues. This chain's CDR3 is CASSLDGQGTAFF. The CDR3 bases are TGTGCCAGCAGTTTAGACGGGCAGGGGACAGCTTTCTTT.

The V call is TRBV28, the J call TRBJ2-3; D gene ambiguous. V lost 5 bases to trimming and J lost 4 bases, with 16 bases between them. Germline V gene lookup returns CDR1 MDHEN and CDR2 SYDVKM. The CDR3 runs to 15 residues. DNA of the CDR3: TGTGCCAGCAGTCCCCTAAAAAAATTGTCAGATACGCAGTATTTT. This gives the protein CASSPLKKLSDTQYF.

The CDR3 reads CASTQGSVTEAFF. In nucleotides, the CDR3 is TGTGCCAGCACCCAAGGGAGTGTCACTGAAGCTTTCTTT. This chain links TRBV12-3 or TRBV12-4 with TRBJ1-1; D unclear. Between the trimmed V and J ends, which lost 7 bases and 4 bases, there was a span of 13 bases. The CDR3 is 13 amino acids.

This clone appeared once. The chain is built from TRBV6-1 and TRBJ2-7, with 8 nucleotides matching TRBD1. Trimming removed 1 base from V and 6 bases from J; junction bases left unmatched: 8. This CDR3 is built from 15 residues. CDR1 and CDR2 (germline): MNHNS, SASEGT. The CDR3 DNA sequence: TGTGCCAGCAGTGAAGGGGGGACAGGTTTCGGCGAGCAGTACTTC. Amino acids: CASSEGGTGFGEQYF.

This chain links TRBV12-3 or TRBV12-4 with TRBJ2-3, with TRBD1 matching 7 bases. The CDR3 is made up of 11 amino acids. V lost 9 bases to trimming and J lost 9 bases; unmatched junction nucleotides: 6. The DNA of the CDR3 is TGTGCCAGTGCGAGGGACAGAACGCAGTATTTT. The encoded protein is CASARDRTQYF.

This clone was seen once. CDR3 DNA: TGCGCCAGCAGCTTGGCCGGTCCAAATGGCGGCTACACCTTC. As protein: CASSLAGPNGGYTF. The rearrangement joins TRBV5-1 to TRBJ1-2, with no clear D. CDR3 length equals 14 residues. The germline V gene encodes CDR1 SGHRS and CDR2 YFSETQ. V lost 0 bases and J 8 bases, leaving 14 bases between the germline ends.

The chain recombines TRBV4-1 with TRBJ2-7, with D perhaps given as TRBD1 or TRBD2 (6 bases each). Germline-derived CDR1 and CDR2 are MGHRA and YSYEKL. The V end lost 0 bases, the J end lost 6 bases, and 12 bases lay between the germline ends. This CDR3 contains 14 residues. The CDR3 DNA is TGCGCCAGCAGCCAAGAAGAGGGGGGTCTCGAGCAGTACTTC. This codes for CASSQEEGGLEQYF.

The sample holds one count of this clone. The V and J genes are TRBV5-4 and TRBJ1-3; D unresolved. CDR3 length equals 14 residues. V lost 0 bases and J lost 0, with 4 bases in between. Germline CDR1 SGHNT, CDR2 YYREEE (reference sequence). CDR3 nucleotides: TGTGCCAGCAGCTTGGCACGCTCTGGAAACACCATATATTTT. This translates into CASSLARSGNTIYF.

The chain recombines TRBV2 with TRBJ1-1, with a possible D match to TRBD1 (5 bases). Germline CDR1 and CDR2: SNHLY and FYNNEI. Trimming shortened V by 6 bases and J by 3 bases, and 17 bases separated the two germline ends. The CDR3 sequence is 15 residues long. The DNA for the CDR3 is TGTGCCAGCAGACGCGTAGGTGGGGGGGACACTGAAGCTTTCTTT. Protein product: CASRRVGGGDTEAFF.

V is TRBV25-1 and J is TRBJ2-3; the D gene could be TRBD1 or TRBD2 (5 bases each). Germline lookup yields CDR1 MGHDK and CDR2 SYGVNS. The CDR3 spans 14 residues. Trimming shortened V by 2 bases and J by 7 bases, and 13 bases separated the two germline ends. As DNA, the CDR3 is TGTGCCAGCAGTGAACACCGAGGGGTAAATACGCAGTATTTT. Encoded protein: CASSEHRGVNTQYF.

Here the CDR3 reads CACKAGQSNSPLHF. The DNA for the CDR3 is TGTGCCTGCAAGGCGGGACAGAGTAATTCACCCCTCCACTTT. The chain combines TRBV30 with TRBJ1-6; 7 nucleotides match TRBD1. CDR3 size: 14 residues. The ends lost 6 bases at V and 6 bases at J; junction bases unmatched: 8. Per the germline V gene, CDR1 is GTSNPN and CDR2 is SVGIG (reference sequence).

The chain combines TRBV7-7 with TRBJ2-3; 11 nucleotides match TRBD2. Trimming cost V 5 bases and J 4 bases; bases outside gene matches: 5. The germline CDR1 and CDR2 sequences are SSHAT and FNYEAQ (reference sequence). CDR3 length: 15 residues. CDR3 in DNA: TGTGCCAGCAGCGATACTAGCGGGAGCTCAGATACGCAGTATTTT. It encodes CASSDTSGSSDTQYF.

V usage is TRBV7-3 and J usage is TRBJ2-1, with D uncertain. The CDR3 sequence is 19 residues long. Per the germline V gene, CDR1 is SGHTA and CDR2 is FQGTGA. Trimming stripped 5 bases from V and 4 bases from J, with 27 bases between. The CDR3 reads CASSPPESRAPSPYNEQFF. Here the CDR3 DNA reads TGTGCCAGCAGCCCTCCTGAGAGTCGGGCCCCTTCCCCATACAATGAGCAGTTCTTC.

The V gene is TRBV24-1, the J gene TRBJ2-7; D might be TRBD2 (7 bases). The length of the CDR3 is 15 residues. The germline V gene has CDR1 KGHDR and CDR2 SFDVKD. V dropped 3 bases and J dropped 9 bases, with 20 bases sitting between them. As DNA, the CDR3 is TGTGCCACCAGTGATCGGGGGGCCCGTCCGGGACCGCAGTACTTC. It is translated as CATSDRGARPGPQYF.

The rearrangement joins TRBV30 to TRBJ2-5; 10 nucleotides agree with TRBD2. Unmatched junction bases numbered 6, after V lost 3 bases and J lost 2 bases. Looked up from germline, CDR1 is GTSNPN and CDR2 is SVGIG (reference sequence). The CDR3 extends over 15 amino acids. CDR3 in DNA: TGTGCCTGGAGGGCTAGCGGGAGTGGTCAAGAGACCCAGTACTTC. It translates to CAWRASGSGQETQYF.

V gene TRBV11-2 combines with J gene TRBJ2-1; 13 bases agree with TRBD2. Trimming at V came to 5 bases and at J to 10 bases, leaving 2 bases not matched to a gene. This CDR3 region has 13 residues. Germline assignment: CDR1 SGHAT and CDR2 FQNNGV. The CDR3 sequence is CASSLGLAGEQFF. CDR3 nucleotides: TGTGCCAGCAGCCTGGGACTAGCGGGAGAGCAGTTCTTC.

The chain recombines TRBV7-6 with TRBJ2-7; 7 positions agree with TRBD2. Trimming cost V 0 bases and J 2 bases; bases outside gene matches: 7. This CDR3 has 16 residues. Germline V CDR1 and CDR2: SGHVS, FNYEAQ. CDR3 region: CASSLALPGLPYEQYF. Here the CDR3 DNA reads TGTGCCAGCAGCTTAGCGTTACCGGGACTACCCTACGAGCAGTACTTC.

V and J are TRBV20-1 and TRBJ2-5; D is undetermined. Trimming removed 1 base at V and 5 bases at J, with 5 bases between. This CDR3 has 11 amino acids. CDR1 and CDR2 from the germline V gene are DFQATT and SNEGSKA (reference sequence). This chain's CDR3 is CSARVGETQYF. DNA for the CDR3: TGCAGTGCTAGAGTTGGTGAGACCCAGTACTTC.

This sequence joins TRBV7-2 and TRBJ2-7; the D is unclear. The CDR3 loop spans 15 amino acids. The germline V gene encodes CDR1 SGHTA and CDR2 FQGNSA. Trimming pared 1 base from V and 1 base from J, leaving 11 bases between. The CDR3 DNA follows: TGTGCCAGCAGCTTAGTCAAGGGCCAGTCCTACGAGCAGTACTTC. Translating gives CASSLVKGQSYEQYF.

This chain links TRBV6-5 with TRBJ1-2, with TRBD1 as a possible D gene (5 bases). Germline assignment: CDR1 MNHEY and CDR2 SVGAGI. The germline V and J ends were trimmed by 5 bases and 8 bases, with 21 bases remaining between them. The CDR3 sequence is 15 residues long. The CDR3 loop reads CASSTIISGTKGYTF. Here the CDR3 DNA reads TGTGCCAGCAGTACAATTATTTCCGGGACTAAAGGCTACACCTTC.

This clone was observed once. The chain employs TRBV25-1 and TRBJ2-1; unclear D gene. Germline assignment: CDR1 MGHDK and CDR2 SYGVNS. This CDR3 has 14 residues. Trimming removed 8 bases at V and 2 bases at J, with 13 bases between. CDR3 coding DNA: TGTGCCAGCCGATCTCCTGGTCCCTACAATGAGCAGTTCTTC. Amino acids: CASRSPGPYNEQFF. Full variable domain (missing parts from reference TRBV25-1 and TRBJ2-1): EADIYQTPRYLVIGTGKKITLECSQTMGHDKMYWYQQDPGMELHLIHYSYGVNSTEKGDLSSESTVSRIRTEHFPLTLESARPSHTSQYLCASRSPGPYNEQFFGPGTRLTVL.